These 30 T cell receptor beta chains were all obtained from the same sample, sequenced in a study of cytomegalovirus exposure and HLA in healthy donors. Use of 60 Vbeta and 13 Jbeta primers characterized the PCR. TCRdb's copy holds only in-frame clones and misses some; the assay was immunoSEQ multiplex PCR. The sample includes some 180,000 clones, 76% of them seen just once. Sequencing used PBMCs. The source is a man aged 18 to 30 in good health and CMV-seronegative.

This clone was detected a few times. The chain has TRBV9 and TRBJ1-6; weak D call: TRBD1 (6 bases). The CDR3 length is 15 residues. The ends were cut back, 2 bases at V and 5 bases at J, with 11 bases in the middle. Germline values: CDR1 SGDLS, CDR2 YYNGEE. The DNA for the CDR3 is TGTGCCAGCAGCGTGGGGGGGCAGGATAATTCACCCCTCCACTTT. It translates to CASSVGGQDNSPLHF.

Only a few counts were recorded for this clone. J is TRBJ1-2 and V is TRBV2; tentatively, D is TRBD1 (6 bases). CDR3 length equals 13 residues. Germline loops: CDR1 SNHLY, CDR2 FYNNEI. Trimming left V 5 bases short and J 5 bases short, with 12 bases between. The CDR3 DNA follows: TGTGCCAGCAGTCGGGACAAGGAGTATGGCTACACCTTC. Its protein product is CASSRDKEYGYTF.

The chain recombines TRBV19 with TRBJ1-6; no clear D gene. V was pared by 5 bases and J by 8 bases, with 10 bases between. The CDR3 covers 13 residues. Per the germline V gene, CDR1 is LNHDA and CDR2 is SQIVND (reference sequence). CDR3 amino acids: CASSLSPDSPLHF. The CDR3, as DNA: TGTGCCAGTAGTCTCTCTCCCGATTCACCCCTCCACTTT.

This clone was counted only a few times. The genes are TRBV2 and TRBJ1-2; D is possibly TRBD1 (6 bases). The V end was cut by 6 bases, the J end by 3 bases, with 17 bases between. Germline CDR1 SNHLY, CDR2 FYNNEI. The CDR3 is 15 residues long. The CDR3 region is CASREYREGDYGYTF. CDR3 nucleotide sequence: TGTGCCAGCAGGGAGTACAGGGAAGGAGACTATGGCTACACCTTC.

This chain links TRBV30 with TRBJ1-2; the match to TRBD1 covers 7 bases. The CDR3 is 15 amino acids. The germline V gene encodes CDR1 GTSNPN and CDR2 SVGIG (reference sequence). V shed 2 bases and J 4 bases; nucleotides not matched to a gene: 10. CDR3: CAWSPSDRESYGYTF. The CDR3 nucleotides are TGTGCCTGGAGTCCTTCCGACAGGGAGAGCTATGGCTACACCTTC.

This chain uses TRBV19 with TRBJ2-3; D might be TRBD1 (6 bases). V was cut by 1 base and J by 5 bases, with 13 bases left in between. Germline-derived CDR1 and CDR2 are LNHDA and SQIVND (reference sequence). CDR3 length equals 15 residues. The CDR3 protein is CASSIGGGVGDTQYF. CDR3 bases: TGTGCCAGTAGTATAGGAGGGGGAGTGGGAGATACGCAGTATTTT.

The chain combines TRBV30 with TRBJ2-7, with 9 bases fitting TRBD2. From germline, CDR1 is GTSNPN and CDR2 SVGIG (reference sequence). This CDR3 contains 13 residues. Germline trimming cut 5 bases from V and 1 base from J; bases unmatched to any gene: 3. The CDR3 region has the DNA TGTGCCTGGGGACTAGCGCTTTCCTACGAGCAGTACTTC. Its translation: CAWGLALSYEQYF.

The chain links TRBV6-1 to TRBJ2-3; 7 bases align to TRBD2. This CDR3 spans 15 amino acids. The ends lost 2 bases at V and 0 bases at J; junction bases unmatched: 2. Germline CDR1 and CDR2: MNHNS and SASEGT. CDR3 in DNA: TGTGCCAGCAGTGAATTTAGCGGGAGCACAGATACGCAGTATTTT. Translating it yields CASSEFSGSTDTQYF.

The chain has TRBV7-2 and TRBJ1-2, with a possible D match to TRBD1 (6 bases). V lost 4 bases and J lost 7, with 16 bases in between. Germline loops: CDR1 SGHTA, CDR2 FQGNSA. The CDR3 spans 14 residues. In nucleotides, the CDR3 is TGTGCCAGCAGCTCGAGGCAGGGGTCGATTGGCTACACCTTC. It yields the protein CASSSRQGSIGYTF.

In its sample, this clone was seen a few times. CDR3 region: CASSLTAGTGELFF. Here the CDR3 DNA reads TGCGCCAGCAGCTTGACCGCCGGGACCGGGGAGCTGTTTTTT. The chain employs TRBV5-1 and TRBJ2-2; no clear D gene. Trimming removed 1 base from V and 5 bases from J, with 9 bases in between. This CDR3 is 14 amino acids long. Germline CDR1 is SGHRS and CDR2 is YFSETQ.

The chain couples TRBV9 to TRBJ1-6; perhaps TRBD1 as D (6 bases). V lost 6 bases and J 7 bases, leaving 14 bases between the germline ends. CDR3 length: 14 residues. CDR1 is SGDLS and CDR2 is YYNGEE in the germline V gene. This chain's CDR3 is CASTLGQNNSPLHF. The CDR3 coding sequence is TGTGCCAGCACCCTAGGACAGAACAATTCACCCCTCCACTTT.

This chain connects TRBV7-3 to TRBJ2-7; 10 bases are shared with TRBD1. This CDR3 has 17 amino acids. CDR1 SGHTA and CDR2 FQGTGA come from the germline V gene. After removal of 2 bases from V and 5 bases from J, the junction contained 12 bases not matched to a gene. In nucleotides, the CDR3 is TGTGCCAGCAGCTTATCCCCTTCCGGGACAGGGGACGACGAGCAGTACTTC. Translated: CASSLSPSGTGDDEQYF.

This clone was picked up one time. The chain links TRBV11-2 to TRBJ1-6; 9 bases are a match to TRBD1. The CDR3 length is 15 residues. Losses at the gene ends were 5 bases for V and 6 bases for J; bases not matched to a gene: 5. Germline V gives CDR1 SGHAT, CDR2 FQNNGV. The CDR3 DNA sequence: TGTGCCAGCAGCACAGGGGGCGGCAGTAATTCACCCCTCCACTTT. Its translation: CASSTGGGSNSPLHF.

The J gene is TRBJ2-1, the V gene TRBV7-6, with 10 positions matching TRBD2. The V and J ends lost 5 bases and 0 bases, in that order; junction bases with no gene match: 7. The CDR3 sequence is 17 residues long. Germline-derived CDR1 and CDR2 are SGHVS and FNYEAQ. CDR3 in DNA: TGTGCCAGCAGCGCAAGACTAGCGGGTATCTCCTACAATGAGCAGTTCTTC. Protein: CASSARLAGISYNEQFF.

The chain links TRBV10-3 to TRBJ2-5; D possibly corresponds to TRBD2 (6 bases). Germline V gene sequence: CDR1 ENHRY, CDR2 SYGVKD. Trimming cost V 0 bases and J 4 bases, with 6 bases left between them. The CDR3 sequence is 13 residues long. The DNA of the CDR3 is TGTGCCATCAGTGAGTCGCGGGGAGAGACCCAGTACTTC. Protein: CAISESRGETQYF.

This clone was picked up one time. This rearrangement joins TRBV6-1 to TRBJ1-5; D might be TRBD1 (5 bases). CDR1 and CDR2 (germline): MNHNS, SASEGT. The CDR3 runs to 14 residues. The V end was cut by 6 bases, the J end by 7 bases, with 16 bases between. CDR3 nucleotides: TGTGCCAGCAGATCTGGGACTGCCGGGCAGCCCCAGCATTTT. As protein: CASRSGTAGQPQHF.

V gene TRBV29-1 combines with J gene TRBJ1-1; possibly TRBD1 for D (5 bases). Per the germline V gene, CDR1 is SQVTM and CDR2 is ANQGSEA. Trimming took off 7 bases at V and 2 bases at J, with 20 bases between the two ends. This CDR3 region has 15 residues. CDR3 protein: CSAAGTGGVNTEAFF. In nucleotides, the CDR3 is TGCAGCGCCGCCGGGACGGGAGGAGTTAACACTGAAGCTTTCTTT.

This clone was detected only a few times. V and J are TRBV6-6 and TRBJ2-3, with 7 bases identical to TRBD1. Germline V gene sequence: CDR1 MNHNY, CDR2 SVGAGI (reference sequence). This CDR3 has 15 residues. V was pared by 7 bases and J by 3 bases, with 10 bases of the junction left unmatched. The CDR3 loop is CASIPQGYGTDTQYF. CDR3 in DNA: TGTGCCAGCATCCCACAGGGGTATGGGACAGATACGCAGTATTTT.

This chain uses TRBV5-1 with TRBJ1-1; 11 bases fit TRBD1. Trimming cost V 5 bases and J 0 bases; bases outside gene matches: 3. The CDR3 contains 15 residues. Germline CDR1 is SGHRS and CDR2 is YFSETQ. For the CDR3, the DNA is TGCGCCAGCAGGGGACAGGGGGGAATGAACACTGAAGCTTTCTTT. It translates to CASRGQGGMNTEAFF.

This rearrangement joins TRBV2 to TRBJ1-6, with D maybe TRBD1 (6 bases). Looked up from germline, CDR1 is SNHLY and CDR2 is FYNNEI. Trimming removed 6 bases at V and 6 bases at J, with 15 bases between. The CDR3 is 15 amino acids. The CDR3 loop reads CASRTPGQLNSPLHF. As DNA, the CDR3 is TGTGCCAGCAGAACTCCCGGACAGCTTAATTCACCCCTCCACTTT.

The genes are TRBV28 and TRBJ2-2; 7 bases line up with TRBD1. Germline CDR1 and CDR2: MDHEN and SYDVKM. V shed 2 bases and J 6 bases; nucleotides not matched to a gene: 12. The CDR3 totals 17 residues. CDR3 DNA: TGTGCCAGCAGTTTACCCATCCAGGGGGTTCTTTCCGGGGAGCTGTTTTTT. Translation: CASSLPIQGVLSGELFF.

The J gene is TRBJ1-5, the V gene TRBV6-1, with unresolved D. The germline V and J ends were trimmed by 8 bases and 8 bases, with 13 bases remaining between them. This CDR3 comprises 12 residues. Looked up from germline, CDR1 is MNHNS and CDR2 is SASEGT. The DNA for the CDR3 is TGTGCCAGCTGTAGGCCCCGGGAGCCCCAGCATTTT. As protein: CASCRPREPQHF.

V is TRBV28 and J is TRBJ1-5; 7 bases fit TRBD1. The CDR3 length is 14 residues. After removal of 6 bases from V and 0 bases from J, the junction contained 2 bases not matched to a gene. The V gene's germline CDR1 is MDHEN and CDR2 SYDVKM. Here the CDR3 reads CASRPGGSNQPQHF. In nucleotides, the CDR3 is TGTGCCAGCAGGCCAGGGGGTAGCAATCAGCCCCAGCATTTT.

The chain couples TRBV28 to TRBJ1-1; TRBD1 agrees at 12 bases. Germline V gene data show CDR1 as MDHEN and CDR2 as SYDVKM. CDR3 size: 15 residues. The junction had 5 bases not matched to a gene; V was cut back by 4 bases and J by 5 bases. CDR3 bases: TGTGCCAGCAGTTCCCGGGACAGGGGGCGAACTGAAGCTTTCTTT. Translated: CASSSRDRGRTEAFF.

This clone has more than one count but fewer than ten. The chain couples TRBV27 to TRBJ1-5; D is unclear. The germline V and J ends were trimmed by 5 bases and 0 bases, with 17 bases remaining between them. Germline V gene data show CDR1 as MNHEY and CDR2 as SMNVEV (reference sequence). This CDR3 is built from 17 residues. The CDR3 bases are TGTGCCAGCAGTGCGGGTCCGACGGACTATAGCAATCAGCCCCAGCATTTT. Translation: CASSAGPTDYSNQPQHF.

This clone showed up just once. This chain links TRBV27 with TRBJ1-5, with unresolved D. In germline, CDR1 is MNHEY, CDR2 SMNVEV (reference sequence). Trimming shortened V by 4 bases and J by 1 base, and 14 bases separated the two germline ends. This CDR3 is built from 16 residues. The CDR3 DNA sequence: TGTGCCAGCAGTTCGGCCCCCCAGGCAAGCAATCAGCCCCAGCATTTT. It translates to CASSSAPQASNQPQHF.

J is TRBJ2-3 and V is TRBV27, with D tentatively TRBD2 (5 bases). CDR1 and CDR2 (germline): MNHEY, SMNVEV (reference sequence). The CDR3 is made up of 14 amino acids. The V and J ends lost 6 bases and 2 bases respectively, with 12 bases between them. The CDR3 protein is CASSLGLTTDTQYF. DNA for the CDR3: TGTGCCAGCAGCCTAGGACTTACCACAGATACGCAGTATTTT.

This clone was seen a few times. The J gene is TRBJ1-1, the V gene TRBV5-4; a weak D match, TRBD1 (5 bases). The CDR3 extends over 12 amino acids. Germline V CDR1 and CDR2: SGHNT, YYREEE (reference sequence). Trimming cost V 10 bases and J 3 bases, with 13 bases left between them. The CDR3 DNA is TGTGCCGAAGGTCTAGGGGACACTGAAGCTTTCTTT. This sequence encodes CAEGLGDTEAFF.

The chain carries TRBV10-3 and TRBJ2-7; a possible D gene is TRBD2 (7 bases). Germline V gene lookup returns CDR1 ENHRY and CDR2 SYGVKD. This CDR3 is 13 amino acids long. The ends were cut back, 10 bases at V and 9 bases at J, with 22 bases in the middle. CDR3: CATGDGGGSGQYF. In DNA, the CDR3 is TGTGCCACAGGGGACGGGGGAGGGTCCGGGCAGTACTTC.

This clone was observed a single time. The chain links TRBV5-1 to TRBJ1-1; unclear D gene. V was pared by 1 base and J by 1 base, with 8 bases between. The CDR3 is made up of 14 amino acids. Per germline, CDR1 SGHRS and CDR2 YFSETQ. The CDR3 spells CASSLSNTNTEAFF. As DNA, the CDR3 is TGCGCCAGCAGCTTGTCCAACACGAACACTGAAGCTTTCTTT.